These T cell receptor beta chains were read from a single sample in a study of blood T cells in healthy people across ages. Each CDR3 protein gets one entry after TCRdb re-called the 5' RACE reads with MiXCR. The data show 850,000 or so distinct CDR3 sequences, under 35% seen once. The sequencing input was blood. These receptors were obtained from a woman at least 80 years old in good health. Each CDR3 is given with its conserved first and last residue. The D gene is left open where the match is weak. The size field is filled for only some rows; it gives once, few, many or a size class.

DNA: TGTGCCTGGAGTCCCCGAGGGGGGAATGAAAAACTGTTTTTT
CDR3: CAWSPRGGNEKLFF
length: 14
size: NA
D: NA
J: TRBJ1-4
V: TRBV30

DNA: TGTGCCAGCGAATCCCAGGGGCAGAACACTGAAGCTTTCTTT
CDR3: CASESQGQNTEAFF
length: 14
size: few
D: NA
J: TRBJ1-1
V: TRBV7-9

DNA: TGTGCCAGCAGCCCCCCGGGTCGCGGACGACATCAGCCCCAGCATTTT
CDR3: CASSPPGRGRHQPQHF
length: 16
size: many
D: NA
J: TRBJ1-5
V: TRBV21-1

DNA: TGCGCCAGCAGAGAGAGATCAACTAATGAAAAACTGTTTTTT
CDR3: CASRERSTNEKLFF
length: 14
size: NA
D: NA
J: TRBJ1-4
V: TRBV5-1

DNA: TGTGCCAGCAGCCAATCTAGGGATTCACCCCCCCACTTT
CDR3: CASSQSRDSPPHF
length: 13
size: few
D: NA
J: TRBJ1-6
V: TRBV3-1

DNA: TGCGCCAGCAGCCAAGACGATGGTGGAACTAATGAAAAACTGTTTTTT
CDR3: CASSQDDGGTNEKLFF
length: 16
size: NA
D: NA
J: TRBJ1-4
V: TRBV4-3

DNA: TGCGCCAGCAGCCAAGCTTTCTCAGATACGCAGTATTTT
CDR3: CASSQAFSDTQYF
length: 13
size: many
D: NA
J: TRBJ2-3
V: TRBV4-1

DNA: TGCAGTGCTAGAGATCTAGCGGGGGATTTGGTGACCCAGTACTTC
CDR3: CSARDLAGDLVTQYF
length: 15
size: many
D: TRBD2
J: TRBJ2-5
V: TRBV20-1

DNA: TGCAGCGCAGAAAGACTAGCGGGATCCTACGAGCAGTACTTC
CDR3: CSAERLAGSYEQYF
length: 14
size: NA
D: TRBD2
J: TRBJ2-7
V: TRBV29-1

DNA: TGCAGTGCACAAACCTCCGATACGGGGGAGCTGTTTTTT
CDR3: CSAQTSDTGELFF
length: 13
size: once
D: NA
J: TRBJ2-2
V: TRBV20-1

DNA: TGTGCCAGCAGCGTAGGGAGCGGGGGGGCGTCCTCCTACAATGAGCAGTTCTTC
CDR3: CASSVGSGGASSYNEQFF
length: 18
size: many
D: TRBD2
J: TRBJ2-1
V: TRBV9

DNA: TGTGCCAGCAGCTTAGCGCTCTCGAGGCCAGGGGGCAATCAGCCCCAGCATTTT
CDR3: CASSLALSRPGGNQPQHF
length: 18
size: few
D: NA
J: TRBJ1-5
V: TRBV7-2

DNA: TGCAGTGCTAGAGGTCCAGGGCACTGGGCTAATGAAAAACTGTTTTTT
CDR3: CSARGPGHWANEKLFF
length: 16
size: few
D: NA
J: TRBJ1-4
V: TRBV20-1

DNA: TGTGCCAGCAGTTTAATACAGGGGGCGTACACTGAAGCTTTCTTT
CDR3: CASSLIQGAYTEAFF
length: 15
size: NA
D: TRBD1
J: TRBJ1-1
V: TRBV12-3/TRBV12-4

DNA: TGCAGTGCTAAGGAGACCACCCAACTGACCCAGTACTTC
CDR3: CSAKETTQLTQYF
length: 13
size: many
D: NA
J: TRBJ2-5
V: TRBV20-1

DNA: TGTGCCAGCAGTTTAAGCAGCGGGGGACATACGAAGCAGTACTTC
CDR3: CASSLSSGGHTKQYF
length: 15
size: many
D: TRBD2
J: TRBJ2-7
V: TRBV28

DNA: TGTGCCAGCCGGGGACGGGGAGTCTTCAATGAGCAGTTCTTC
CDR3: CASRGRGVFNEQFF
length: 14
size: few
D: NA
J: TRBJ2-1
V: TRBV2

DNA: TGTGCCAGCAGGCAGGGGGTCGGTGCATATAGCTACACCTTC
CDR3: CASRQGVGAYSYTF
length: 14
size: NA
D: TRBD1
J: TRBJ1-2
V: TRBV6-2/TRBV6-3

DNA: TGTGCCAGCTCTGCCGGGACAGCCTACGAGCAGTACTTC
CDR3: CASSAGTAYEQYF
length: 13
size: many
D: TRBD1
J: TRBJ2-7
V: TRBV25-1

DNA: TGTGCCAGCAGAAAGACAGGGAACATGAACACTGAAGCTTTCTTT
CDR3: CASRKTGNMNTEAFF
length: 15
size: NA
D: TRBD1
J: TRBJ1-1
V: TRBV3-1

DNA: TGTGCCAGTAGTTACAGGGAGTTTACGAATGAGCAGTTCTTC
CDR3: CASSYREFTNEQFF
length: 14
size: few
D: NA
J: TRBJ2-1
V: TRBV19

DNA: TGCAGTGCGCAAGGCGGGGGGGGGTATGGCTACACCTTC
CDR3: CSAQGGGGYGYTF
length: 13
size: NA
D: NA
J: TRBJ1-2
V: TRBV20-1

DNA: TGTGCCAGCAGCCGACATAGCGGGGGGGCCTCCAATGAGCAGTACTTC
CDR3: CASSRHSGGASNEQYF
length: 16
size: NA
D: TRBD2
J: TRBJ2-7
V: TRBV5-6

DNA: TGTGCCAGCAGGAGGCGGACCTACGAGCAGTACTTC
CDR3: CASRRRTYEQYF
length: 12
size: many
D: NA
J: TRBJ2-7
V: TRBV6-2/TRBV6-3

DNA: TGTGCCAGCAGCTCAGGACAGGGCCGTAATTCACCCCTCCACTTT
CDR3: CASSSGQGRNSPLHF
length: 15
size: many
D: TRBD1
J: TRBJ1-6
V: TRBV9

DNA: TGTGCCAGCAGCTTCGGAGTCGGTGGGGATGAAAAACTGTTTTTT
CDR3: CASSFGVGGDEKLFF
length: 15
size: NA
D: NA
J: TRBJ1-4
V: TRBV7-9

DNA: TGTGCCAGCAGCAAGGGACAGGGAACTGGGAACATTCAGTACTTC
CDR3: CASSKGQGTGNIQYF
length: 15
size: NA
D: TRBD1
J: TRBJ2-4
V: TRBV9

DNA: TGTGCCAGCAGACGAGACCTGAGCTCCTACAATGAGCAGTACTTC
CDR3: CASRRDLSSYNEQYF
length: 15
size: NA
D: NA
J: TRBJ2-7
V: TRBV2

DNA: TGCGCCAGCAGCCCAGGACAGCCATACCAGGATACGCAGTATTTT
CDR3: CASSPGQPYQDTQYF
length: 15
size: many
D: NA
J: TRBJ2-3
V: TRBV5-1

DNA: TGTGCCAGCAGTCCCCCGGCTAGCGGGGGGGCAGGAGATGCGCAGTATTTC
CDR3: CASSPPASGGAGDAQYF
length: 17
size: NA
D: TRBD2
J: TRBJ2-3
V: TRBV12-3/TRBV12-4

DNA: TGTGCCAGCAGCTTAGAACATGGACTAGCCTACGAGCAGTACTTC
CDR3: CASSLEHGLAYEQYF
length: 15
size: NA
D: TRBD2
J: TRBJ2-7
V: TRBV11-2

DNA: TGTGCCAGTAGCCCTCCCGGGAGACCCAATCAGCCCCAGCATTTT
CDR3: CASSPPGRPNQPQHF
length: 15
size: NA
D: NA
J: TRBJ1-5
V: TRBV19

DNA: TGCAGCGTGGGACATAGACTTAGCTCACCCTACGAGCAGTACTTC
CDR3: CSVGHRLSSPYEQYF
length: 15
size: NA
D: NA
J: TRBJ2-7
V: TRBV29-1

DNA: TGTGCCAGCAGCCATGGGGGTTGGGAGACCCAGTACTTC
CDR3: CASSHGGWETQYF
length: 13
size: few
D: NA
J: TRBJ2-5
V: TRBV14

DNA: TGTGCCAGCAGCCCGCGACAGGTCTACAATGAGCAGTTCTTC
CDR3: CASSPRQVYNEQFF
length: 14
size: many
D: NA
J: TRBJ2-1
V: TRBV3-1

DNA: TGTGCCAGCAGCAAGGCAGGGGGCGATGATGGCTACACCTTC
CDR3: CASSKAGGDDGYTF
length: 14
size: many
D: TRBD1
J: TRBJ1-2
V: TRBV7-9

DNA: TGTGCCATCAGTGCTTCAGGGGGCGCGGGCTCACCCCTCCACTTT
CDR3: CAISASGGAGSPLHF
length: 15
size: many
D: TRBD1
J: TRBJ1-6
V: TRBV10-3

DNA: TGCGCCAGCAGCCAAGGGATAGCGGGGTCCCAAGAGACCCAGTACTTC
CDR3: CASSQGIAGSQETQYF
length: 16
size: few
D: TRBD2
J: TRBJ2-5
V: TRBV4-1

DNA: TGTGCCAGCAGCTTAAAGGTTGGGACAGGGGGCTTCACTGAAGCTTTCTTT
CDR3: CASSLKVGTGGFTEAFF
length: 17
size: NA
D: TRBD1
J: TRBJ1-1
V: TRBV7-9

DNA: TGCAGTGCTGGAACCTCAGAGGGCTACGAGCAGTACTTC
CDR3: CSAGTSEGYEQYF
length: 13
size: few
D: NA
J: TRBJ2-7
V: TRBV20-1

DNA: TGTGCCAGCAGCCGGAGAGGGGTCGGGATAGATACGCAGTATTTT
CDR3: CASSRRGVGIDTQYF
length: 15
size: few
D: NA
J: TRBJ2-3
V: TRBV5-4

DNA: TGCGCCAGCAGCCAGATCCCGGGGGGTGGTCAGCCCCAGCATTTT
CDR3: CASSQIPGGGQPQHF
length: 15
size: NA
D: NA
J: TRBJ1-5
V: TRBV4-3

DNA: TGTGCCTGGAGCCGCGGGACCTCCTACGAGCAGTACTTC
CDR3: CAWSRGTSYEQYF
length: 13
size: NA
D: NA
J: TRBJ2-7
V: TRBV30

DNA: TGCAGGGTCGAAGGGTCGAACAATGGCTACACCTTC
CDR3: CRVEGSNNGYTF
length: 12
size: NA
D: NA
J: TRBJ1-2
V: TRBV20-1

DNA: TGCAGTGCTAGAGTTGAAGATGTCCAGCCCCAGCATTTT
CDR3: CSARVEDVQPQHF
length: 13
size: many
D: NA
J: TRBJ1-5
V: TRBV20-1

DNA: TGTGCCAGCAGACTGTCCCCGGTAGGGGATACGCAGTATTTT
CDR3: CASRLSPVGDTQYF
length: 14
size: few
D: NA
J: TRBJ2-3
V: TRBV12-3/TRBV12-4

DNA: TGTGCCAGCAGTGAAATCGGGCAGGGGGATGCTGAGCAGTTCTTC
CDR3: CASSEIGQGDAEQFF
length: 15
size: NA
D: TRBD1
J: TRBJ2-1
V: TRBV2

DNA: TGTGCCAGCAGTTTATCCCTACCCCGAGGGAATGAGCAGTTCTTC
CDR3: CASSLSLPRGNEQFF
length: 15
size: few
D: NA
J: TRBJ2-1
V: TRBV28

DNA: TGTGCCAGCAGCCAAGGCCAATTAATTGGCAATCAGCCCCAGCATTTT
CDR3: CASSQGQLIGNQPQHF
length: 16
size: few
D: NA
J: TRBJ1-5
V: TRBV3-1

DNA: TGTGCCAGCAGCTTAGGGACAGGGTCCTTGAACACCGGGGAGCTGTTTTTT
CDR3: CASSLGTGSLNTGELFF
length: 17
size: NA
D: TRBD1
J: TRBJ2-2
V: TRBV7-9

DNA: TGTGCCAGCAGCAACAAACAGGGGGCTTGGGACATTCAGTACTTC
CDR3: CASSNKQGAWDIQYF
length: 15
size: NA
D: TRBD1
J: TRBJ2-4
V: TRBV7-8

DNA: TGTGCCAGCAAATCCTCAGGGAAGGGCGAGCAGTACTTC
CDR3: CASKSSGKGEQYF
length: 13
size: many
D: NA
J: TRBJ2-7
V: TRBV6-5

DNA: TGTGCCAGCAGCGTGGGACAGGCTGAAAATTCACCCCTCCACTTT
CDR3: CASSVGQAENSPLHF
length: 15
size: few
D: TRBD1
J: TRBJ1-6
V: TRBV7-9

DNA: TGTGCCAGCAGTTACACCAAATACAATGAGCAGTTCTTC
CDR3: CASSYTKYNEQFF
length: 13
size: many
D: NA
J: TRBJ2-1
V: TRBV6-5

DNA: TGTGCCAGCACTCGGACAGGGAAAGAGGAGACCCAGTACTTC
CDR3: CASTRTGKEETQYF
length: 14
size: NA
D: TRBD1
J: TRBJ2-5
V: TRBV12-3/TRBV12-4